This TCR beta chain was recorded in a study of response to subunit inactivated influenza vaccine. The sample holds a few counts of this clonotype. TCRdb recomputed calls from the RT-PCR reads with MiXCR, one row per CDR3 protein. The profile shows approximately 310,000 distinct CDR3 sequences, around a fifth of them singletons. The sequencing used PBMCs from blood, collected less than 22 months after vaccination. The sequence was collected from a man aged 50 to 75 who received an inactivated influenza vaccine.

In DNA, the CDR3 is TGCAGTGCTATGGGCCGTAATGAAAAACTGTTTTTT. Translated: CSAMGRNEKLFF. V and J are TRBV20-1 and TRBJ1-4; D not resolved. The germline V gene encodes CDR1 DFQATT and CDR2 SNEGSKA (reference sequence). V gave up 4 bases and J gave up 4 bases, with 7 bases separating them. The CDR3 covers 12 residues.